Listed below are T cell receptor beta chains from one sample, sequenced in a study of T and B cells in COVID-19 patients. One entry per CDR3 protein results from TCRdb running MiXCR on the multiplex PCR reads. The repertoire holds about 11,000 distinct CDR3 sequences, with 30% to 35% as singletons. The sample consisted of blood. Every receptor here comes from a human donor with active COVID-19. The CDR3 runs from the conserved cysteine through the conserved F or W. Fields, in order: CDR3 length, clone size, J gene, D gene, V gene, CDR3 protein, CDR3 DNA. D genes are given only for firm matches. Not all rows give a size; the values are once, few, many and, for expanded clones, a class.

len: 12; abundance: medium-sized; j_gene: TRBJ2-2; d_gene: NA; v_gene: TRBV5-5; CDR3aa: CASSLYTGELFF; CDR3nt: TGTGCCAGCAGCCTTTACACCGGGGAGCTGTTTTTT
len: 13; abundance: few; j_gene: TRBJ2-3; d_gene: NA; v_gene: TRBV21-1; CDR3aa: CASSNPLMHTQYF; CDR3nt: TGTGCCAGCAGCAATCCTTTGATGCATACGCAGTATTTT
len: 15; abundance: NA; j_gene: TRBJ2-1; d_gene: TRBD1; v_gene: TRBV19; CDR3aa: CASSPRDRGYNEQFF; CDR3nt: TGTGCCAGTAGTCCCAGGGACAGGGGATACAATGAGCAGTTCTTC
len: 14; abundance: NA; j_gene: TRBJ1-6; d_gene: NA; v_gene: TRBV19; CDR3aa: CASSIGSGDSPLHF; CDR3nt: TGTGCCAGTAGTATTGGGTCAGGGGATTCACCCCTCCACTTT
len: 15; abundance: few; j_gene: TRBJ1-2; d_gene: NA; v_gene: TRBV19; CDR3aa: CASRIGQGQNYGYTF; CDR3nt: TGTGCCAGTAGGATTGGGCAGGGACAAAACTATGGCTACACCTTC
len: 14; abundance: NA; j_gene: TRBJ1-2; d_gene: NA; v_gene: TRBV30; CDR3aa: CAWSKGTTNYGYTF; CDR3nt: TGTGCCTGGAGTAAAGGAACAACTAACTATGGCTACACCTTC
len: 14; abundance: NA; j_gene: TRBJ1-3; d_gene: TRBD1; v_gene: TRBV12-3/TRBV12-4; CDR3aa: CASSLRQGGNTIYF; CDR3nt: TGTGCCAGCAGTTTACGACAGGGAGGAAACACCATATATTTT
len: 13; abundance: few; j_gene: TRBJ1-2; d_gene: NA; v_gene: TRBV20-1; CDR3aa: CSARDRLNYGYTF; CDR3nt: TGCAGTGCTAGAGACCGACTTAACTATGGCTACACCTTC
len: 14; abundance: medium-sized; j_gene: TRBJ2-5; d_gene: TRBD2; v_gene: TRBV5-5; CDR3aa: CASSLELAGETQYF; CDR3nt: TGTGCCAGCAGCTTGGAGCTAGCGGGGGAGACCCAGTACTTC
len: 14; abundance: NA; j_gene: TRBJ1-4; d_gene: TRBD1; v_gene: TRBV19; CDR3aa: CASTRQGRNEKLFF; CDR3nt: TGTGCCAGTACCCGACAGGGGCGAAATGAAAAACTGTTTTTT
len: 17; abundance: NA; j_gene: TRBJ2-1; d_gene: TRBD1; v_gene: TRBV20-1; CDR3aa: CSARDGTGGGSYNEQFF; CDR3nt: TGCAGTGCTAGAGATGGAACAGGGGGCGGGTCCTACAATGAGCAGTTCTTC
len: 16; abundance: medium-sized; j_gene: TRBJ2-7; d_gene: NA; v_gene: TRBV27; CDR3aa: CASKTISGYDTYEQYF; CDR3nt: TGTGCCAGCAAAACAATTTCGGGGTACGATACCTACGAGCAGTACTTC
len: 16; abundance: NA; j_gene: TRBJ2-2; d_gene: TRBD2; v_gene: TRBV6-2/TRBV6-3; CDR3aa: CASSNRLAGDTGELFF; CDR3nt: TGTGCCAGCAGTAACAGACTAGCGGGGGACACCGGGGAGCTGTTTTTT
len: 15; abundance: medium-sized; j_gene: TRBJ2-1; d_gene: NA; v_gene: TRBV19; CDR3aa: CASSIEQGLGNEQFF; CDR3nt: TGTGCCAGTAGTATCGAGCAAGGGTTGGGGAATGAGCAGTTCTTC
len: 13; abundance: medium-sized; j_gene: TRBJ1-4; d_gene: NA; v_gene: TRBV5-4; CDR3aa: CASSLKGGEKLFF; CDR3nt: TGTGCCAGCAGCTTAAAGGGCGGTGAAAAACTGTTTTTT
len: 16; abundance: NA; j_gene: TRBJ2-7; d_gene: TRBD2; v_gene: TRBV6-5; CDR3aa: CASSSTGGGGLGEQYF; CDR3nt: TGTGCCAGCAGTTCCACCGGGGGGGGGGGGCTCGGCGAGCAGTACTTC
len: 16; abundance: NA; j_gene: TRBJ2-3; d_gene: TRBD1; v_gene: TRBV18; CDR3aa: CASSRVTGSLTDTQYF; CDR3nt: TGTGCCAGCTCACGGGTGACAGGGTCTTTGACAGATACGCAGTATTTT
len: 15; abundance: few; j_gene: TRBJ1-6; d_gene: NA; v_gene: TRBV5-4; CDR3aa: CASSFVSGAGSPLHF; CDR3nt: TGTGCCAGCAGTTTTGTATCCGGGGCTGGTTCACCCCTCCACTTT
len: 14; abundance: NA; j_gene: TRBJ2-7; d_gene: NA; v_gene: TRBV12-3/TRBV12-4; CDR3aa: CASSLQVLTVEQYF; CDR3nt: TGTGCCAGCAGTTTACAGGTCCTTACCGTCGAGCAGTACTTC
len: 16; abundance: NA; j_gene: TRBJ1-3; d_gene: NA; v_gene: TRBV12-3/TRBV12-4; CDR3aa: CASSFKSGFSGNTIYF; CDR3nt: TGTGCCAGCAGTTTTAAATCGGGGTTCTCTGGAAACACCATATATTTT
len: 12; abundance: once; j_gene: TRBJ1-2; d_gene: TRBD1; v_gene: TRBV7-2; CDR3aa: CASSWTGAGYTF; CDR3nt: TGTGCCAGCAGCTGGACAGGGGCTGGCTACACCTTC
len: 14; abundance: medium-sized; j_gene: TRBJ2-7; d_gene: TRBD1; v_gene: TRBV6-5; CDR3aa: CASSRQGGRHEQYF; CDR3nt: TGTGCCAGCAGTCGACAGGGTGGCAGGCACGAGCAGTACTTC
len: 13; abundance: NA; j_gene: TRBJ2-1; d_gene: NA; v_gene: TRBV7-3; CDR3aa: CASSSQNRNEQFF; CDR3nt: TGTGCCAGCAGCTCCCAAAATCGCAATGAGCAGTTCTTC
len: 15; abundance: NA; j_gene: TRBJ2-1; d_gene: NA; v_gene: TRBV5-4; CDR3aa: CASSPGLHWDNEQFF; CDR3nt: TGTGCCAGCAGCCCCGGTCTGCACTGGGACAATGAGCAGTTCTTC
len: 15; abundance: once; j_gene: TRBJ2-2; d_gene: TRBD2; v_gene: TRBV11-1; CDR3aa: CASSLWRGVTGELFF; CDR3nt: TGTGCCAGCAGCTTGTGGCGGGGGGTCACCGGGGAGCTGTTTTTT
len: 15; abundance: NA; j_gene: TRBJ2-7; d_gene: NA; v_gene: TRBV7-6; CDR3aa: CASSPWTVGTNEQYF; CDR3nt: TGTGCCAGCAGCCCGTGGACAGTGGGCACGAACGAGCAGTACTTC
len: 14; abundance: medium-sized; j_gene: TRBJ2-5; d_gene: TRBD1; v_gene: TRBV18; CDR3aa: CASSLQGAGETQYF; CDR3nt: TGTGCCAGCTCACTACAGGGGGCAGGAGAGACCCAGTACTTC
len: 16; abundance: medium-sized; j_gene: TRBJ2-3; d_gene: TRBD2; v_gene: TRBV5-4; CDR3aa: CASSLATSGGTDTQYF; CDR3nt: TGTGCCAGCAGCTTGGCTACTAGCGGGGGGACAGATACGCAGTATTTT
len: 13; abundance: NA; j_gene: TRBJ2-3; d_gene: NA; v_gene: TRBV12-3/TRBV12-4; CDR3aa: CASSHLQGDTQYF; CDR3nt: TGTGCCAGCAGTCACCTACAGGGTGATACGCAGTATTTT
len: 15; abundance: few; j_gene: TRBJ2-2; d_gene: NA; v_gene: TRBV5-4; CDR3aa: CASSPELGFSGELFF; CDR3nt: TGTGCCAGCAGCCCGGAGTTAGGGTTTTCCGGGGAGCTGTTTTTT
len: 16; abundance: NA; j_gene: TRBJ1-5; d_gene: NA; v_gene: TRBV18; CDR3aa: CASSPQGAGSNQPQHF; CDR3nt: TGTGCCAGCTCACCCCAGGGTGCGGGTAGCAATCAGCCCCAGCATTTT
len: 13; abundance: few; j_gene: TRBJ1-1; d_gene: NA; v_gene: TRBV30; CDR3aa: CAWSSGRENEAFF; CDR3nt: TGTGCCTGGAGTTCCGGGAGGGAGAATGAAGCTTTCTTT
len: 16; abundance: NA; j_gene: TRBJ2-3; d_gene: NA; v_gene: TRBV27; CDR3aa: CASSDPQRNFTDTQYF; CDR3nt: TGTGCCAGCAGTGATCCCCAGCGGAACTTCACAGATACGCAGTATTTT
len: 14; abundance: medium-sized; j_gene: TRBJ2-1; d_gene: NA; v_gene: TRBV19; CDR3aa: CASRSLLDSGEQFF; CDR3nt: TGTGCCAGTAGGTCCTTATTGGACAGCGGAGAGCAGTTCTTC
len: 18; abundance: NA; j_gene: TRBJ1-1; d_gene: TRBD1; v_gene: TRBV12-3/TRBV12-4; CDR3aa: CASSGSRDRGRWYTEAFF; CDR3nt: TGTGCCAGCAGTGGATCCCGGGACAGGGGGCGGTGGTACACTGAAGCTTTCTTT
len: 16; abundance: NA; j_gene: TRBJ2-2; d_gene: NA; v_gene: TRBV20-1; CDR3aa: CSARDGQGLDTGELFF; CDR3nt: TGCAGTGCTAGAGATGGTCAGGGATTAGACACCGGGGAGCTGTTTTTT
len: 16; abundance: medium-sized; j_gene: TRBJ2-2; d_gene: TRBD1; v_gene: TRBV6-2/TRBV6-3; CDR3aa: CASSYLVGGNTGELFF; CDR3nt: TGTGCCAGCAGTTACCTCGTAGGGGGCAACACCGGGGAGCTGTTTTTT
len: 14; abundance: NA; j_gene: TRBJ1-2; d_gene: NA; v_gene: TRBV5-6; CDR3aa: CASRARGLNYGYTF; CDR3nt: TGTGCCAGCAGGGCAAGGGGTCTCAACTATGGCTACACCTTC
len: 17; abundance: medium-sized; j_gene: TRBJ1-5; d_gene: TRBD1; v_gene: TRBV19; CDR3aa: CASTTVLTGTSNQPQHF; CDR3nt: TGTGCCAGTACCACCGTTCTGACAGGGACTAGCAATCAGCCCCAGCATTTT
len: 14; abundance: medium-sized; j_gene: TRBJ2-1; d_gene: TRBD1; v_gene: TRBV10-3; CDR3aa: CAISESGQINEQFF; CDR3nt: TGTGCCATCAGTGAGTCGGGACAGATCAATGAGCAGTTCTTC